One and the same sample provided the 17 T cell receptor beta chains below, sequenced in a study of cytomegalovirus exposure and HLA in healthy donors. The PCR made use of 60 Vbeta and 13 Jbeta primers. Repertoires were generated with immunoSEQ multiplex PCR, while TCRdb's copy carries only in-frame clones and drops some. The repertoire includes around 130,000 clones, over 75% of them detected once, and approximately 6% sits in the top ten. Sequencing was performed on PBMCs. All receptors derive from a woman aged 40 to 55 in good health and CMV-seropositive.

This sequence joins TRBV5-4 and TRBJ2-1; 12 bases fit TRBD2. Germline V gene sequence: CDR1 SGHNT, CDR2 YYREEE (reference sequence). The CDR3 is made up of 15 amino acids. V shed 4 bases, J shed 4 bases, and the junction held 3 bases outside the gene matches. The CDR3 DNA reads TGTGCCAGCAGCGATGGGACTAGCGGGTACAATGAGCAGTTCTTC. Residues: CASSDGTSGYNEQFF.

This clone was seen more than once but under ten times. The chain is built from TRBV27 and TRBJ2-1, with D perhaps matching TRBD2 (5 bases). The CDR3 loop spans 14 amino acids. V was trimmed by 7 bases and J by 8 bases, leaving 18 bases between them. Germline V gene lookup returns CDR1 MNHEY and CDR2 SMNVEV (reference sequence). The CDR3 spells CASKRPYSGDEQFF. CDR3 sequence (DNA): TGTGCCAGCAAAAGGCCTTACTCCGGGGATGAGCAGTTCTTC.

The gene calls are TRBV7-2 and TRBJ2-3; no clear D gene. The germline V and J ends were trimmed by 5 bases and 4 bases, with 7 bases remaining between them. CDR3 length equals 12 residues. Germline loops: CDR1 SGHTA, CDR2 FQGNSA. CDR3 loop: CASSLPADTQYF. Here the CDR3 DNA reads TGTGCCAGCAGCCTCCCGGCAGATACGCAGTATTTT.

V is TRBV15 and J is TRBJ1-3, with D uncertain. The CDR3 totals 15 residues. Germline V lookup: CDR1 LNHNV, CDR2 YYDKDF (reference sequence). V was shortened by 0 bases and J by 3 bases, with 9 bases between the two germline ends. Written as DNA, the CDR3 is TGTGCCACCAGCAGAGATCTGGCTTTTGGAAACACCATATATTTT. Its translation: CATSRDLAFGNTIYF.

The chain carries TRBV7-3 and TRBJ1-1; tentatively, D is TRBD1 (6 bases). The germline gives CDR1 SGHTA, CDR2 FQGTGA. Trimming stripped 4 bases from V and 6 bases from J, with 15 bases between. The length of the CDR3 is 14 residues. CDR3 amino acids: CASSSNREGAEAFF. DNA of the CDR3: TGTGCCAGCAGCTCAAACAGGGAGGGAGCTGAAGCTTTCTTT.

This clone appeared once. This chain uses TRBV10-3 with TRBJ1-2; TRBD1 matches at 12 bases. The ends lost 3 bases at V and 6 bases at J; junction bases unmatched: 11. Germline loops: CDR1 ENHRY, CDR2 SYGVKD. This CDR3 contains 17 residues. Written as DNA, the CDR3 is TGTGCCATCAGTGAATCGGGACAGGGGGCAATCAACAATGGCTACACCTTC. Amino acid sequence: CAISESGQGAINNGYTF.

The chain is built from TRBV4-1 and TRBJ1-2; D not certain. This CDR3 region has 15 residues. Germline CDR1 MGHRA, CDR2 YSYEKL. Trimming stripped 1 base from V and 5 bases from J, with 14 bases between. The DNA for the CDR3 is TGCGCCAGCAGCCAAGTAGGACTAGGAGGGTATGGCTACACCTTC. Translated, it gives CASSQVGLGGYGYTF.

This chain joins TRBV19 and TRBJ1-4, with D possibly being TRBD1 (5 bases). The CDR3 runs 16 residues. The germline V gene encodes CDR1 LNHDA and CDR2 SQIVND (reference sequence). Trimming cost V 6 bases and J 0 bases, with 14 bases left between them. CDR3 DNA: TGTGCCAGTAGCACCGGGACTGAGGCAACTAATGAAAAACTGTTTTTT. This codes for CASSTGTEATNEKLFF. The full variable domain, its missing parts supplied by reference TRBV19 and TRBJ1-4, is DGGITQSPKYLFRKEGQNVTLSCEQNLNHDAMYWYRQDPGQGLRLIYYSQIVNDFQKGDIAEGYSVSREKKESFPLTVTSAQKNPTAFYLCASSTGTEATNEKLFFGSGTQLSVL.

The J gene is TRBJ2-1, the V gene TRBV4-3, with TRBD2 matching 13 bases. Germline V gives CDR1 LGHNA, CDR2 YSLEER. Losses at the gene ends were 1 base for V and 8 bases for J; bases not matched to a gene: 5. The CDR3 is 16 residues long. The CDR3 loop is CASSQGTSGSNYEQFF. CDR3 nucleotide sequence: TGCGCCAGCAGCCAAGGGACTAGCGGGAGTAATTATGAGCAGTTCTTC.

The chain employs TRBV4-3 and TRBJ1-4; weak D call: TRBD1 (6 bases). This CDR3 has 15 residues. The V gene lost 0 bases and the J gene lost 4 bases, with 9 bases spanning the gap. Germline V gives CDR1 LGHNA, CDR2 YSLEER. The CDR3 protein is CASSQDQGINEKLFF. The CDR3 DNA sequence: TGCGCCAGCAGCCAAGATCAGGGGATTAATGAAAAACTGTTTTTT.

The CDR3 DNA is TGTGCCAGCAGCAGCATGATCCGGGACAGGAAAGCGGGAGAGACCCAGTACTTC. Its translation: CASSSMIRDRKAGETQYF. The rearrangement joins TRBV5-6 to TRBJ2-5, with 8 bases matching TRBD1. CDR3 length equals 18 residues. The germline V gene encodes CDR1 SGHDT and CDR2 YYEEEE. Trimming removed 4 bases from V and 4 bases from J; junction bases left unmatched: 18.

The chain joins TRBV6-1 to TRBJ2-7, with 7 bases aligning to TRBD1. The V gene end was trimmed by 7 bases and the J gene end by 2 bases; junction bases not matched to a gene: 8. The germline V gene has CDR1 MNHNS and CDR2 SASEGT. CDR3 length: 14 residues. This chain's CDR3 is CASKPLTGPYEQYF. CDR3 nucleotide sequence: TGTGCCAGCAAACCCCTGACAGGGCCCTACGAGCAGTACTTC.

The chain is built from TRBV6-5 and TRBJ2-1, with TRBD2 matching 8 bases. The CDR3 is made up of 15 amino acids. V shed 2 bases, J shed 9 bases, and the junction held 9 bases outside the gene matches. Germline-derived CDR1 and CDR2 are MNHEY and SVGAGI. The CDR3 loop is CASSYDSSGSGEQFF. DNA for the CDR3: TGTGCCAGCAGTTACGATTCCAGCGGGAGCGGTGAGCAGTTCTTC.

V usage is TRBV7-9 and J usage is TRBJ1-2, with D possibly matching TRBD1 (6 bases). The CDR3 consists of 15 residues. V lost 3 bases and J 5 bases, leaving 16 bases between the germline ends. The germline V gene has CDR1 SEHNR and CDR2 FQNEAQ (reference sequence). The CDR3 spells CASSLGLGAQYGYTF. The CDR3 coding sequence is TGTGCCAGCAGCTTGGGATTGGGGGCGCAGTATGGCTACACCTTC.

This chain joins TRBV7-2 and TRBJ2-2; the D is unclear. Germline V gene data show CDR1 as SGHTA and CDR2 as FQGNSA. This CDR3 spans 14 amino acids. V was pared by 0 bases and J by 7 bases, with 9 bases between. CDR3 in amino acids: CASSLASNVGELFF. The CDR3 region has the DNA TGTGCCAGCAGCTTAGCTTCTAACGTCGGGGAGCTGTTTTTT.

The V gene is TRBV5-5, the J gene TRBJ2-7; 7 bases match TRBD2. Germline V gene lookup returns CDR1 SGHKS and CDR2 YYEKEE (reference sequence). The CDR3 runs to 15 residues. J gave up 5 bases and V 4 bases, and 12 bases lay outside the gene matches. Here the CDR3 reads CASSVIPGLIDEQYF. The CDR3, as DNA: TGTGCCAGCAGCGTAATTCCGGGACTAATAGACGAGCAGTACTTC.

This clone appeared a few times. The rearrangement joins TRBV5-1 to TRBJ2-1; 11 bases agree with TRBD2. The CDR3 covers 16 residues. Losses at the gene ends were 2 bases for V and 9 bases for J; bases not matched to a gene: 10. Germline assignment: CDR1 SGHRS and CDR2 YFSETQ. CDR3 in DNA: TGCGCCAGCAGCTTCCTAACTAGCGGGGGCGGAGGTGAGCAGTTCTTC. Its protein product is CASSFLTSGGGGEQFF.